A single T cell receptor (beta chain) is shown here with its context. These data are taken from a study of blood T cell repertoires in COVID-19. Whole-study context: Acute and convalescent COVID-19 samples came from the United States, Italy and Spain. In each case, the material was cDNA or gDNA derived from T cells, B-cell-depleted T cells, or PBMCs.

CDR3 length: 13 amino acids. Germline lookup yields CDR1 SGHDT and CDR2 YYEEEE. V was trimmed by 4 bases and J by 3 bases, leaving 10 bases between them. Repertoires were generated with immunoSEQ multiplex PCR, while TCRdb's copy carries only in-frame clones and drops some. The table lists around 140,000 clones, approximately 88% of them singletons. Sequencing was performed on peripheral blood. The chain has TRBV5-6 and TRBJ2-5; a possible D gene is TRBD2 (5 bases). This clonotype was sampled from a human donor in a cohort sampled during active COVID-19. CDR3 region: CASSPSAEETQYF. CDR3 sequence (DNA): TGTGCCAGCAGCCCTTCAGCGGAAGAGACCCAGTACTTC.